Sequencing of this T cell receptor beta chain was carried out in a study of T cell responses to AZD1222 COVID-19 vaccine. General study findings and limits: White British ancestry dominated among donors, who included more females, and clonal diversity was possibly underestimated. Two AZD1222 administrations were followed by greater Spike-specific TCR breadth and depth.

The data were produced by immunoSEQ multiplex PCR, yet TCRdb's version contains in-frame clones alone and is incomplete. Of around 140,000 clones listed, just over 85% were seen once; the top ten hold 5.1%. On this clone itself: Its cognate antigen is unknown.

This CDR3 is 17 amino acids long. V was clipped by 4 bases and J by 2 bases; unmatched bases: 8. The V gene's germline CDR1 is SGHVS and CDR2 FQNEAQ. Second doses that came at about 4 or about 12 weeks were put together. The TCR comes from an adult who received the AZD1222 COVID-19 vaccine. This chain connects TRBV7-8 to TRBJ2-1, with 10 bases fitting TRBD1. The input for sequencing was peripheral blood, taken 28 days after the second AZD1222 dose. Here the CDR3 DNA reads TGTGCCAGCAGCTCAAAAGGGACAGGGGCAACCTACAATGAGCAGTTCTTC. This encodes CASSSKGTGATYNEQFF.